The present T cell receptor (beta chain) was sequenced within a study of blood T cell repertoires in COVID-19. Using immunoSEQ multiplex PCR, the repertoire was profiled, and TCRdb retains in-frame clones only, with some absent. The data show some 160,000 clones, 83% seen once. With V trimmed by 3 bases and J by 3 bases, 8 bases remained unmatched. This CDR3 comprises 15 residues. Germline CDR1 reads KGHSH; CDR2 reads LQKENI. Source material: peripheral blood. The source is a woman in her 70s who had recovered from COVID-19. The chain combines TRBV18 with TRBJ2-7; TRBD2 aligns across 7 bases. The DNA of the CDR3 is TGTGCCAGCTCACCGGGCGGGGGACGCAACTACGAGCAGTACTTC. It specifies CASSPGGGRNYEQYF.